This T cell receptor (beta chain) was sequenced during a study of spatial heterogeneity in lung cancer. This clonotype was detected a few times. Unique molecular identifiers, one per molecule, were present on every TCR cDNA molecule. A single record per CDR3 protein comes from TCRdb applying MiXCR to the 5' RACE reads. This sample has under 150,000 distinct CDR3 sequences, with more than 10% found just once. Time point specified: blood at routine non-recurrence follow-up after resection. Tumor, nontumor lung or frozen PBMC supplied whole RNA that was sequenced unsorted. The material sequenced was PBMCs, taken at follow-up. This TCR was recovered from a male donor with early-stage non-small cell lung cancer.

The CDR3 region is CASKVLWNTIRDTQYF. CDR3 DNA: TGTGCCAGCAAAGTTTTATGGAACACAATTAGAGATACGCAGTATTTT. The J gene is TRBJ2-3, the V gene TRBV2; D uncertain. Germline assignment: CDR1 SNHLY and CDR2 FYNNEI. This CDR3 is built from 16 residues. V was clipped by 7 bases and J by 5 bases, with 22 bases between them.